Below, 22 T cell receptor beta chains from the same sample are listed, as sequenced in a study of glioma-infiltrating T cells after dendritic cell vaccination. Time point defined: after dendritic cell vaccination, including at tumor progression/relapse. This table comes from immunoSEQ multiplex PCR, and its TCRdb copy is limited to in-frame clones, with some not included. The sample consists of 98,000 or so clones, 65% to 85% of them appearing once. The sequencing here drew on blood, taken after dendritic cell vaccination. The receptors derive from a human donor with glioblastoma.

The CDR3 nucleotides read TGCGCCAGCAGTCCTCTAACTAGCGGGAGAACGGGCGAGCAGTACTTC. The encoded protein is CASSPLTSGRTGEQYF. The rearrangement links TRBV10-2 to TRBJ2-7; 11 nucleotides agree with TRBD2. From germline, CDR1 is WSHSY and CDR2 SAAADI. This CDR3 region has 16 residues. Trimming cost V 5 bases and J 6 bases; bases outside gene matches: 12.

The chain recombines TRBV19 with TRBJ2-1, with TRBD2 as a possible D gene (6 bases). This CDR3 has 17 amino acids. From germline, CDR1 is LNHDA and CDR2 SQIVND (reference sequence). The V and J ends lost 6 bases and 0 bases respectively, with 18 bases between them. The CDR3 sequence: CASRARSRGNSYNEQFF. DNA of the CDR3: TGTGCCAGTAGGGCTAGGTCGCGGGGAAACTCCTACAATGAGCAGTTCTTC.

The V gene is TRBV5-1, the J gene TRBJ2-5, with D unresolved. Trimming shortened V by 4 bases and J by 5 bases, and 18 bases separated the two germline ends. This CDR3 comprises 15 residues. In germline, CDR1 is SGHRS, CDR2 YFSETQ. The CDR3 sequence is CASSPTVLVSETQYF. Written as DNA, the CDR3 is TGCGCCAGCAGCCCTACGGTCCTAGTTTCGGAGACCCAGTACTTC. Combining the CDR3 with reference TRBV5-1 and TRBJ2-5 gives the whole variable domain KAGVTQTPRYLIKTRGQQVTLSCSPISGHRSVSWYQQTPGQGLQFLFEYFSETQRNKGNFPGRFSGRQFSNSRSEMNVSTLELGDSALYLCASSPTVLVSETQYFGPGTRLLVL.

This clone counts as medium-sized (0.01 to 0.1%). The V gene is TRBV19, the J gene TRBJ2-2; D is unresolved. The length of the CDR3 is 13 residues. Between the trimmed V and J ends, which lost 7 bases and 1 base, there was a span of 7 bases. Germline assignment: CDR1 LNHDA and CDR2 SQIVND (reference sequence). Here the CDR3 reads CASTVRNTGELFF. CDR3 in DNA: TGTGCCAGTACGGTACGGAACACCGGGGAGCTGTTTTTT.

This clone has a single count. J is TRBJ2-1 and V is TRBV9; 9 bases are shared with TRBD2. The V gene's germline CDR1 is SGDLS and CDR2 YYNGEE. The V gene end was trimmed by 0 bases and the J gene end by 7 bases; junction bases not matched to a gene: 17. The CDR3 contains 19 residues. DNA of the CDR3: TGTGCCAGCAGCGTAGACGCAGGGACTAGCCTTATCACCCGGAATGAGCAGTTCTTC. Translated: CASSVDAGTSLITRNEQFF.

The rearrangement joins TRBV5-4 to TRBJ1-2; weak D call: TRBD1 (6 bases). The CDR3 length is 14 residues. Germline V gene sequence: CDR1 SGHNT, CDR2 YYREEE (reference sequence). V lost 2 bases and J 4 bases, leaving 12 bases between the germline ends. CDR3 sequence reads: CASSFPGAGYGYTF. CDR3 DNA sequence: TGTGCCAGCAGCTTTCCAGGGGCCGGCTATGGCTACACCTTC.

The V and J genes are TRBV7-3 and TRBJ2-3; 7 positions match TRBD1. This CDR3 has 14 amino acids. Germline CDR1 and CDR2: SGHTA and FQGTGA. After removal of 2 bases from V and 4 bases from J, the junction contained 3 bases not matched to a gene. This CDR3 reads CASSLLQGADTQYF. DNA for the CDR3: TGTGCCAGCAGCTTACTCCAGGGGGCAGATACGCAGTATTTT.

The genes are TRBV5-6 and TRBJ2-5; perhaps TRBD2 as D (5 bases). CDR3 length: 16 amino acids. The ends were cut back, 2 bases at V and 5 bases at J, with 19 bases in the middle. Per the germline V gene, CDR1 is SGHDT and CDR2 is YYEEEE. CDR3 DNA: TGTGCCAGCAGCTTTGCTTCGGGCCGTGGCGGGGAGACCCAGTACTTC. It translates to CASSFASGRGGETQYF. Based on the CDR3 plus reference TRBV5-6 and TRBJ2-5, the full variable domain is DAGVTQSPTHLIKTRGQQVTLRCSPKSGHDTVSWYQQALGQGPQFIFQYYEEEERQRGNFPDRFSGHQFPNYSSELNVNALLLGDSALYLCASSFASGRGGETQYFGPGTRLLVL.

The chain couples TRBV5-6 to TRBJ2-1, with D perhaps matching TRBD2 (5 bases). Trimming cost V 4 bases and J 7 bases, with 30 bases left between them. The CDR3 extends over 19 amino acids. CDR1 and CDR2 (germline): SGHDT, YYEEEE. The CDR3 nucleotides are TGTGCCAGCAGCCCCCTATTGGGAGTTCAATTTAGGCCCGGGAATGAGCAGTTCTTC. It yields the protein CASSPLLGVQFRPGNEQFF.

The gene calls are TRBV5-1 and TRBJ1-3, with 10 bases lining up with TRBD1. V was pared by 0 bases and J by 4 bases, with 10 bases of the junction left unmatched. The CDR3 totals 18 residues. CDR1 SGHRS and CDR2 YFSETQ come from the germline V gene. This CDR3 reads CASSLAVPGQGSGNTIYF. The CDR3, as DNA: TGCGCCAGCAGCTTGGCCGTCCCGGGACAGGGGTCAGGAAACACCATATATTTT.

V usage is TRBV5-1 and J usage is TRBJ1-1, with TRBD1 matching over 7 bases. Per germline, CDR1 SGHRS and CDR2 YFSETQ. With V trimmed by 4 bases and J by 5 bases, 8 bases remained unmatched. This CDR3 region has 14 residues. The CDR3 sequence: CASSLLGGATEAFF. CDR3 sequence (DNA): TGCGCCAGCAGCCTACTAGGGGGCGCGACTGAAGCTTTCTTT.

The chain couples TRBV28 to TRBJ2-1; 7 positions match TRBD1. Germline loops: CDR1 MDHEN, CDR2 SYDVKM. The CDR3 is 16 amino acids. V was clipped by 4 bases and J by 0 bases; unmatched bases: 6. The CDR3 loop reads CASSSLDRSSYNEQFF. The CDR3 DNA reads as TGTGCCAGCAGTTCCCTGGACAGGAGCTCCTACAATGAGCAGTTCTTC.

The chain recombines TRBV28 with TRBJ1-2, with 9 bases identical to TRBD1. CDR1 is MDHEN, CDR2 SYDVKM, per germline. J lost 6 bases, V lost 2 bases, and 7 bases had no gene match. This CDR3 is 15 amino acids long. CDR3 sequence: CASSLGGGQGDGYTF. As DNA, the CDR3 is TGTGCCAGCAGTTTAGGGGGGGGACAGGGCGATGGCTACACCTTC.

This chain connects TRBV7-9 to TRBJ1-2, with D maybe TRBD1 (6 bases). V was cut by 5 bases and J by 3 bases, with 13 bases left in between. The CDR3 is 14 amino acids. Germline-derived CDR1 and CDR2 are SEHNR and FQNEAQ (reference sequence). In nucleotides, the CDR3 is TGTGCCAGCAGCCCGCCTGGGGGCCACTATGGCTACACCTTC. This codes for CASSPPGGHYGYTF.

The rearrangement uses TRBV29-1 and TRBJ2-6; D is unclear. The CDR3 is 15 residues long. From germline, CDR1 is SQVTM and CDR2 ANQGSEA. The V and J ends lost 3 bases and 2 bases respectively, with 11 bases between them. The CDR3 DNA reads as TGCAGCGTTGATCTGCGTGTGGCTGGGGCCAACGTCCTGACTTTC. Translation: CSVDLRVAGANVLTF.

This clone has only a few counts. The chain employs TRBV28 and TRBJ2-3, with 7 positions matching TRBD2. V was clipped by 8 bases and J by 3 bases; unmatched bases: 5. There are 13 residues in the CDR3. Germline CDR1 MDHEN, CDR2 SYDVKM. CDR3 amino acids: CASLLAATDTQYF. The CDR3 DNA reads as TGTGCCAGCCTTCTAGCGGCGACAGATACGCAGTATTTT.

The V call is TRBV5-4, the J call TRBJ2-2; 13 bases line up with TRBD2. The CDR3 is 17 residues long. Germline loops: CDR1 SGHNT, CDR2 YYREEE (reference sequence). With 3 bases clipped from V and 3 bases from J, the junction kept 5 bases outside the gene matches. CDR3 region: CASSSPGTSGDTGELFF. CDR3 in DNA: TGTGCCAGCAGCTCTCCCGGGACTAGCGGGGACACCGGGGAGCTGTTTTTT.

V is TRBV2 and J is TRBJ1-5, with D tentatively TRBD1 (6 bases). V gave up 5 bases and J gave up 0 bases, with 20 bases separating them. This CDR3 region has 18 residues. Germline loops: CDR1 SNHLY, CDR2 FYNNEI. The DNA for the CDR3 is TGTGCCAGCAGTAACCCGACAGGTAACCCAAATAGCAATCAGCCCCAGCATTTT. It yields the protein CASSNPTGNPNSNQPQHF.

This clone was detected a few times. The rearrangement uses TRBV7-9 and TRBJ2-2; D gene ambiguous. This CDR3 is built from 14 residues. V lost 4 bases and J 1 base, leaving 7 bases between the germline ends. Germline V CDR1 and CDR2: SEHNR, FQNEAQ (reference sequence). The CDR3 region is CASSSTQNTGELFF. The DNA of the CDR3 is TGTGCCAGCAGCTCAACACAGAACACCGGGGAGCTGTTTTTT.

This clone was observed a handful of times. The chain has TRBV28 and TRBJ2-7, with D maybe TRBD2 (5 bases). CDR3 length: 11 amino acids. Trimming cost V 8 bases and J 9 bases, with 14 bases left between them. Germline CDR1 is MDHEN and CDR2 is SYDVKM. CDR3 DNA: TGTGCCAGCGGAGGCCGCCGGGTGCAGTACTTC. Residues: CASGGRRVQYF.

The chain links TRBV7-9 to TRBJ1-4, with 8 nucleotides matching TRBD1. Trimming cost V 4 bases and J 5 bases; bases outside gene matches: 3. Germline CDR1 and CDR2: SEHNR and FQNEAQ (reference sequence). The CDR3 sequence is 14 residues long. This CDR3 reads CASSSDRANEKLFF. The CDR3 DNA follows: TGTGCCAGCAGCTCGGACAGGGCCAATGAAAAACTGTTTTTT. Combining the CDR3 with reference TRBV7-9 and TRBJ1-4 gives the whole variable domain DTGVSQNPRHKITKRGQNVTFRCDPISEHNRLYWYRQTLGQGPEFLTYFQNEAQLEKSRLLSDRFSAERPKGSFSTLEIQRTEQGDSAMYLCASSSDRANEKLFFGSGTQLSVL.

The CDR3 loop is CASSPRGEWSMGTQYF. The DNA for the CDR3 is TGTGCCAGCAGCCCCAGGGGAGAATGGTCTATGGGGACCCAGTACTTC. This chain links TRBV9 with TRBJ2-5; D might be TRBD1 (6 bases). V dropped 4 bases and J dropped 7 bases, with 23 bases sitting between them. The CDR3 spans 16 residues. Germline values: CDR1 SGDLS, CDR2 YYNGEE.